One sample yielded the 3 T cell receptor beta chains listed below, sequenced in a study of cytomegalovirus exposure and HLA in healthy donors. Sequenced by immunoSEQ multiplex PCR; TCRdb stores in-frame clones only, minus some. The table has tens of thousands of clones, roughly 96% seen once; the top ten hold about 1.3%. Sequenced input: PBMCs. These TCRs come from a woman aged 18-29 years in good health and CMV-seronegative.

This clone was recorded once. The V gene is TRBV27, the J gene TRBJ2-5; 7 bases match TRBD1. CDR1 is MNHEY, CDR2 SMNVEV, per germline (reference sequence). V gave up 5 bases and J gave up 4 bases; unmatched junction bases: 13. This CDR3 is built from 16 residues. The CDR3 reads CASSPQDRLNSETQYF. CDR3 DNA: TGTGCCAGCAGTCCCCAGGACAGGCTCAACTCAGAGACCCAGTACTTC.

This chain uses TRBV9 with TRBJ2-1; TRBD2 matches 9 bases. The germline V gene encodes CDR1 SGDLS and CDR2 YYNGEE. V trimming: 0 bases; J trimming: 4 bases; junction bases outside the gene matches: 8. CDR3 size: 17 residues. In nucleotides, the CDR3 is TGTGCCAGCAGCGTAGCGGTTAGCGGGAGTGCTTACAATGAGCAGTTCTTC. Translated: CASSVAVSGSAYNEQFF. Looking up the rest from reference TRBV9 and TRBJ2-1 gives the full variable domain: DSGVTQTPKHLITATGQRVTLRCSPRSGDLSVYWYQQSLDQGLQFLIQYYNGEERAKGNILERFSAQQFPDLHSELNLSSLELGDSALYFCASSVAVSGSAYNEQFFGPGTRLTVL.

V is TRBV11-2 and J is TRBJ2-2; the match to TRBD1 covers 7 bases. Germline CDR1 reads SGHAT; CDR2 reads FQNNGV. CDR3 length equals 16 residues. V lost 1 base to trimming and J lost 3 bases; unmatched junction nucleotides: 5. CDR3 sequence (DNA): TGTGCCAGCAGCTTAGGACAGGGTATCGACACCGGGGAGCTGTTTTTT. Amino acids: CASSLGQGIDTGELFF.